Listed below are T cell receptor beta chains from one sample, sequenced in a study of regulatory T cells in long-lasting Graves disease. TCRdb analysed the multiplex PCR reads with MiXCR anew, one entry per CDR3 protein. The sample holds 360,000 or so distinct CDR3 sequences, approximately 15% seen once. In addition, the sample was reused for a study of T cells in Graves' hyperthyroidism and ophthalmopathy.

The sequences come from peripheral blood mononuclear cells (PBMCs), collected at new diagnosis, from a patient treated with antithyroid drugs. These receptors all stem from a man aged 40-49 years with Graves disease. CDR3s include the opening cysteine and the closing phenylalanine or tryptophan. D genes are given only for firm matches. Clone size, where shown, is once, few, many, or a class for clones that have expanded.

d_call	clone_size	j_call	v_call	cdr3_aa	cdr3_nt
TRBD2	NA	TRBJ2-1	TRBV6-1	CASSEFQGSGGNEQFF	TGTGCCAGCAGTGAGTTCCAGGGTAGCGGGGGCAATGAGCAGTTCTTC
NA	NA	TRBJ1-6	TRBV5-5	CASSSGPNNSPLHF	TGTGCCAGCAGCAGCGGACCCAATAATTCACCCCTCCACTTT
NA	NA	TRBJ1-1	TRBV3-1	CASSPGTPSTEAFF	TGTGCCAGCAGCCCTGGTACCCCGAGCACTGAAGCTTTCTTT
NA	NA	TRBJ2-3	TRBV5-5	CASSSLALTDTQYF	TGTGCCAGCAGCTCTCTCGCCCTCACAGATACGCAGTATTTT
NA	NA	TRBJ2-1	TRBV2	CASSAPSKAARTF	TGTGCCAGCAGTGCCCCTAGCAAGGCGGCGAGGACCTTC
NA	NA	TRBJ2-3	TRBV5-1	CASSWGPGVGNTDTQYF	TGCGCCAGCAGCTGGGGCCCGGGCGTGGGGAACACAGATACGCAGTATTTT
NA	many	TRBJ2-5	TRBV11-3	CASSDTTRKETQYF	TGTGCCAGCAGCGACACAACGAGAAAAGAGACCCAGTACTTC
NA	many	TRBJ2-7	TRBV10-3	CAISDGTEQYF	TGTGCCATCAGTGACGGGACAGAGCAGTACTTC
TRBD1	NA	TRBJ1-6	TRBV6-2/TRBV6-3	CASSYQETGNSPLHF	TGTGCCAGCAGTTATCAAGAGACAGGGAATTCACCCCTCCACTTT
TRBD1	few	TRBJ2-5	TRBV20-1	CRGTGGLETQYF	TGCAGAGGGACAGGGGGGTTGGAGACCCAGTACTTC
TRBD2	many	TRBJ2-5	TRBV10-3	CAISEGSGGETQYF	TGTGCCATCAGTGAAGGTAGCGGGGGAGAGACCCAGTACTTC
NA	few	TRBJ2-6	TRBV6-4	CASSPSQDSGANVLTF	TGTGCCAGCAGTCCGTCACAGGACTCTGGGGCCAACGTCCTGACTTTC
TRBD1	many	TRBJ2-7	TRBV4-1	CASSPTKTGGSYEQYF	TGCGCCAGCAGTCCTACCAAGACAGGGGGAAGCTACGAGCAGTACTTC
NA	NA	TRBJ2-2	TRBV5-5	CASSSSAPPNTGELFF	TGTGCCAGCTCATCTAGCGCACCCCCGAACACCGGGGAGCTGTTTTTT
NA	many	TRBJ2-5	TRBV2	CASSEARGAQETQYF	TGTGCCAGCAGTGAGGCGCGAGGGGCCCAAGAGACCCAGTACTTC
NA	NA	TRBJ2-5	TRBV3-2	CACSHKPPPRRSQYF	TGTGCCTGCAGTCACAAGCCTCCCCCCAGGCGGAGCCAGTACTTC
NA	many	TRBJ1-1	TRBV7-2	CATAPDSNTEAFF	TGTGCCACCGCCCCCGACTCGAACACTGAAGCTTTCTTT
NA	many	TRBJ2-7	TRBV28	CASSPGTTVDEQYF	TGTGCCAGCAGTCCCGGGACAACGGTCGACGAGCAGTACTTC
TRBD1	NA	TRBJ2-1	TRBV20-1	CSANKQGALYNEQFF	TGCAGTGCTAACAAACAGGGGGCCCTCTACAATGAGCAGTTCTTC
NA	many	TRBJ1-1	TRBV18	CASSPLRARSEAFF	TGTGCCAGCTCACCACTGAGGGCTCGGTCTGAAGCTTTCTTT
NA	NA	TRBJ1-1	TRBV3-1	CASSQEFSRPFF	TGTGCCAGCAGCCAAGAGTTTAGTCGACCTTTCTTT
NA	NA	TRBJ1-4	TRBV7-3	CASSLGGSSSEKLFF	TGTGCCAGCAGCTTAGGGGGCTCCTCCAGTGAAAAACTGTTTTTT
TRBD2	many	TRBJ2-1	TRBV5-4	CATWTSGGNNEQFF	TGTGCCACCTGGACTAGCGGGGGAAACAATGAGCAGTTCTTC
NA	many	TRBJ2-5	TRBV20-1	CSVRRTIQETQYF	TGCAGTGTAAGACGGACGATCCAAGAGACCCAGTACTTC
TRBD1	NA	TRBJ2-7	TRBV6-1	CASNRQGAFSHYEQYF	TGTGCCAGCAATCGGCAGGGGGCTTTTTCCCACTACGAGCAGTACTTC
NA	NA	TRBJ1-2	TRBV6-5	CASSYLANYGYTF	TGTGCCAGCAGTTACTTGGCTAACTATGGCTACACCTTC
TRBD1	NA	TRBJ2-4	TRBV6-1	CASSEDRGNIQYF	TGTGCCAGCAGTGAGGACAGGGGAAACATTCAGTACTTC
TRBD1	many	TRBJ2-7	TRBV28	CASRHTQGSEQYF	TGTGCCAGCAGGCATACACAGGGGTCCGAGCAGTACTTC
NA	many	TRBJ2-5	TRBV2	CASSEFFGSGGTRETQYF	TGTGCCAGCAGTGAGTTCTTTGGTAGTGGTGGGACGCGAGAGACCCAGTACTTC
NA	NA	TRBJ2-5	TRBV9	CASSGGVETQYF	TGTGCCAGCAGCGGGGGCGTAGAGACCCAGTACTTC
NA	many	TRBJ2-2	TRBV11-1	CASSLGWPNTGELFF	TGTGCCAGCAGCTTGGGTTGGCCAAACACCGGGGAGCTGTTTTTT
NA	NA	TRBJ2-2	TRBV9	CASSVQQNTGELFF	TGTGCCAGCAGCGTACAGCAGAACACCGGGGAGCTGTTTTTT
TRBD2	many	TRBJ2-3	TRBV5-1	CASSGGLVVDTQYF	TGCGCCAGCAGCGGGGGACTAGTGGTAGATACGCAGTATTTT
TRBD1	few	TRBJ1-2	TRBV10-3	CAISDSTGNYGYTF	TGTGCCATCAGTGATTCGACAGGGAACTATGGCTACACCTTC
NA	few	TRBJ2-3	TRBV12-3/TRBV12-4	CASREQGFDTQYF	TGTGCCAGCAGAGAACAGGGTTTCGATACGCAGTATTTT
TRBD2	NA	TRBJ2-4	TRBV20-1	CSARGGGNIQYF	TGCAGTGCCCGTGGGGGGGGAAACATTCAGTACTTC
TRBD1	NA	TRBJ2-7	TRBV6-5	CASSYYRGPSYEQYF	TGTGCCAGCAGTTATTACAGGGGGCCCTCCTACGAGCAGTACTTC
NA	NA	TRBJ1-2	TRBV28	CASRGPGQIYGYTF	TGTGCCAGCAGGGGACCGGGACAAATCTATGGCTACACCTTC
NA	NA	TRBJ2-5	TRBV5-1	CASSFGTQETQYF	TGCGCCAGCAGCTTTGGGACCCAAGAGACCCAGTACTTC
NA	many	TRBJ2-7	TRBV27	CASSFQRGEQYF	TGTGCCAGCAGTTTCCAACGTGGGGAGCAGTACTTC